These 25 T cell receptor beta chains were all obtained from the same sample, sequenced in a study of PD-1 blockade in classical Hodgkin lymphoma. The time point here: cycle 4 day 1 (C4D1), after 6 weeks of nivolumab. All trial patients relapsed after autologous stem cell transplantation. The protocol was immunoSEQ multiplex PCR, while the TCRdb copy is restricted to in-frame clones and leaves out a portion. The table shows approximately 52,000 clones, with roughly 86% occurring only once. The sequenced sample was peripheral blood mononuclear cells (PBMCs), obtained before the fourth cycle of nivolumab. These receptors were collected from a human donor with classical Hodgkin lymphoma.

This sequence joins TRBV2 and TRBJ2-2; possibly TRBD1 or TRBD2 for D (5 bases each). Trimming cost V 10 bases and J 4 bases, with 13 bases left between them. In germline, CDR1 is SNHLY, CDR2 FYNNEI. This CDR3 is built from 13 residues. The CDR3 loop is CATLLGTTGELFF. In DNA, the CDR3 is TGTGCCACCCTGTTGGGGACCACCGGGGAGCTGTTTTTT.

The rearrangement uses TRBV5-1 and TRBJ1-2; the D gene is possibly TRBD1 (6 bases). Germline V gene sequence: CDR1 SGHRS, CDR2 YFSETQ. Trimming pared 3 bases from V and 4 bases from J, leaving 13 bases between. The CDR3 length is 14 residues. The CDR3, as DNA: TGCGCCAGCAGCTGGGCCCAGGGGATCTATGGCTACACCTTC. Its protein product is CASSWAQGIYGYTF.

For the CDR3, the DNA is TGCGCCAGCAGCTTGGAAGGGGTTAGGAGCAATGAGCAGTTCTTC. Amino acid sequence: CASSLEGVRSNEQFF. J is TRBJ2-1 and V is TRBV5-1; weak D call: TRBD1 (5 bases). Trimming removed 0 bases from V and 6 bases from J, with 13 bases in between. CDR1 is SGHRS and CDR2 is YFSETQ in the germline V gene. The CDR3 loop spans 15 amino acids.

This chain links TRBV2 with TRBJ1-5, with a tentative D call TRBD1 (6 bases). This CDR3 contains 15 residues. Trimming stripped 0 bases from V and 7 bases from J, with 13 bases between. Germline V gene data show CDR1 as SNHLY and CDR2 as FYNNEI. The CDR3 DNA sequence: TGTGCCAGCAGTGAAGCGGGCACAGGGTTACAGCCCCAGCATTTT. Its translation: CASSEAGTGLQPQHF. Filled out from reference TRBV2 and TRBJ1-5, the complete variable domain reads EPEVTQTPSHQVTQMGQEVILRCVPISNHLYFYWYRQILGQKVEFLVSFYNNEISEKSEIFDDQFSVERPDGSNFTLKIRSTKLEDSAMYFCASSEAGTGLQPQHFGDGTRLSIL.

This chain uses TRBV7-8 with TRBJ2-1, with 7 bases that match TRBD2. V lost 5 bases and J lost 10; bases outside the gene matches: 5. CDR3 length equals 12 residues. CDR1 and CDR2 (germline): SGHVS, FQNEAQ. Here the CDR3 reads CASSKLAREQFF. The CDR3 nucleotides are TGTGCCAGCAGCAAACTAGCGAGGGAGCAGTTCTTC.

The CDR3 protein is CASSQVKGFGQPQHF. For the CDR3, the DNA is TGCGCCAGCAGCCAAGTGAAGGGATTTGGGCAGCCCCAGCATTTT. The gene calls are TRBV4-3 and TRBJ1-5; no firm D call. Per the germline V gene, CDR1 is LGHNA and CDR2 is YSLEER. V lost 1 base, J lost 7 bases, and 14 bases lay in between. This CDR3 comprises 15 residues.

This clone occurred once. V is TRBV5-4 and J is TRBJ2-3; D is possibly TRBD1 (6 bases). The ends were cut back, 9 bases at V and 2 bases at J, with 13 bases in the middle. The CDR3 runs to 13 residues. CDR1 is SGHNT and CDR2 is YYREEE in the germline V gene (reference sequence). The CDR3 region has the DNA TGTGCCACCCAACAGGGTATCACAGATACGCAGTATTTT. Encoded protein: CATQQGITDTQYF.

This sequence joins TRBV21-1 and TRBJ1-2. TRBV21-1 corresponds to a pseudogene. The CDR3 is made up of 16 amino acids. The DNA of the CDR3 is TGTGCCAGCAGCAAAGGGGAGAGGGGAGCGAACTATGGCTACACCTTC. Protein sequence: CASSKGERGANYGYTF.

This chain joins TRBV9 and TRBJ2-5; tentative D call: TRBD2 (7 bases). Germline lookup yields CDR1 SGDLS and CDR2 YYNGEE. This CDR3 spans 14 amino acids. V lost 2 bases to trimming and J lost 3 bases, with 11 bases between them. CDR3 in DNA: TGTGCCAGCAGCGTGGGAGGGGGGGAAGAGACCCAGTACTTC. Protein sequence: CASSVGGGEETQYF.

The chain is built from TRBV27 and TRBJ2-7; 8 nucleotides match TRBD1. Losses at the gene ends were 8 bases for V and 2 bases for J; bases not matched to a gene: 14. CDR1 is MNHEY and CDR2 is SMNVEV in the germline V gene (reference sequence). The length of the CDR3 is 16 residues. The CDR3 reads CASRTARGRRPYEQYF. Written as DNA, the CDR3 is TGTGCCAGCCGGACGGCCAGGGGGCGCCGACCCTACGAGCAGTACTTC.

This chain uses TRBV19 with TRBJ2-7; 8 bases line up with TRBD1. Germline V gives CDR1 LNHDA, CDR2 SQIVND (reference sequence). The CDR3 loop spans 13 amino acids. J gave up 4 bases and V 5 bases, and 4 bases lay outside the gene matches. The CDR3 nucleotides read TGTGCCAGTAGTCAGGGACAGGTATACGAGCAGTACTTC. Its translation: CASSQGQVYEQYF.

The chain has TRBV29-1 and TRBJ1-1; D is unresolved. The germline V and J ends were trimmed by 7 bases and 8 bases, with 5 bases remaining between them. This CDR3 region has 8 residues. In germline, CDR1 is SQVTM, CDR2 ANQGSEA. In nucleotides, the CDR3 is TGCAGCGCGCCAGAAGCTTTCTTT. It specifies CSAPEAFF.

The chain employs TRBV7-9 and TRBJ2-7; 9 bases fit TRBD2. This CDR3 contains 14 residues. CDR1 and CDR2 from the germline V gene are SEHNR and FQNEAQ (reference sequence). J lost 1 base, V lost 4 bases, and 2 bases had no gene match. CDR3 DNA sequence: TGTGCCAGCAGCTCTAGCGGGACTTCCTACGAGCAGTACTTC. This encodes CASSSSGTSYEQYF. The full variable domain, its missing parts supplied by reference TRBV7-9 and TRBJ2-7, is DTGVSQNPRHKITKRGQNVTFRCDPISEHNRLYWYRQTLGQGPEFLTYFQNEAQLEKSRLLSDRFSAERPKGSFSTLEIQRTEQGDSAMYLCASSSSGTSYEQYFGPGTRLTVT.

The sample holds one count of this clone. This sequence joins TRBV7-6 and TRBJ2-3; 14 nucleotides align to TRBD2. The CDR3 spans 16 residues. J was trimmed by 5 bases and V by 4 bases; bases with no gene match: 5. Germline loops: CDR1 SGHVS, CDR2 FNYEAQ. As DNA, the CDR3 is TGTGCCAGCAGCTCGGGACTAGCGGGAGAAATAGATACGCAGTATTTT. It codes for CASSSGLAGEIDTQYF. The entire variable domain, with the rest obtained from reference TRBV7-6 and TRBJ2-3, is as follows: GAGVSQSPRYKVTKRGQDVALRCDPISGHVSLYWYRQALGQGPEFLTYFNYEAQQDKSGLPNDRFSAERPEGSISTLTIQRTEQRDSAMYRCASSSGLAGEIDTQYFGPGTRLTVL.

The chain employs TRBV19 and TRBJ1-5, with D possibly TRBD1 on 5 matching bases. The CDR3 totals 12 residues. Trimming left V 4 bases short and J 12 bases short, with 13 bases between. Germline CDR1 reads LNHDA; CDR2 reads SQIVND (reference sequence). The CDR3, as DNA: TGTGCCAGTAGTAGGGACGCCGCCGACCAGCATTTT. It translates to CASSRDAADQHF. Using reference TRBV19 and TRBJ1-5 for the parts outside the CDR3, the full variable domain is DGGITQSPKYLFRKEGQNVTLSCEQNLNHDAMYWYRQDPGQGLRLIYYSQIVNDFQKGDIAEGYSVSREKKESFPLTVTSAQKNPTAFYLCASSRDAADQHFGDGTRLSIL.

The V gene is TRBV6-5, the J gene TRBJ2-7; D gene ambiguous. V lost 0 bases to trimming and J lost 2 bases, with 5 bases between them. Germline-derived CDR1 and CDR2 are MNHEY and SVGAGI. This CDR3 contains 13 residues. CDR3 DNA sequence: TGTGCCAGCAGTTACTCCCCCCCCTACGAGCAGTACTTC. Amino acid sequence: CASSYSPPYEQYF.

J is TRBJ2-7 and V is TRBV7-2; TRBD1 or TRBD2 may be the D gene (6 bases each). V was pared by 1 base and J by 3 bases, with 13 bases between. The CDR3 is 15 amino acids. The germline V gene encodes CDR1 SGHTA and CDR2 FQGNSA. This chain's CDR3 is CASSLGRGDLYEQYF. CDR3 DNA: TGTGCCAGCAGCTTAGGTAGGGGGGACCTCTACGAGCAGTACTTC.

This clone was found once. The genes are TRBV14 and TRBJ2-6; D gene ambiguous. This CDR3 is built from 13 residues. CDR1 is SGHDN, CDR2 FVKESK, per germline. Trimming took 10 bases from V and 0 from J, leaving 7 bases between them. CDR3 residues: CAIQTSGANVLTF. CDR3 nucleotide sequence: TGTGCCATCCAAACCTCTGGGGCCAACGTCCTGACTTTC.

This clone was picked up one time. V is TRBV5-4 and J is TRBJ2-5; D remains unclear. Trimming cost V 3 bases and J 5 bases, with 11 bases left between them. Per the germline V gene, CDR1 is SGHNT and CDR2 is YYREEE (reference sequence). The CDR3 is made up of 13 amino acids. The CDR3 bases are TGTGCCAGCAGCTGGGCCACCCTGGAGACCCAGTACTTC. It is translated as CASSWATLETQYF.

DNA of the CDR3: TGTGCCAGCAGCCGTCCAGCTAACCCCTACGAGCAGTACTTC. Residues: CASSRPANPYEQYF. This chain links TRBV6-5 with TRBJ2-7; D is ambiguous. The germline V and J ends were trimmed by 6 bases and 2 bases, with 14 bases remaining between them. The germline V gene encodes CDR1 MNHEY and CDR2 SVGAGI. This CDR3 contains 14 residues.

In this sample, this clone turned up a few times. The rearrangement links TRBV7-9 to TRBJ2-7; D unclear. CDR1 and CDR2 (germline): SEHNR, FQNEAQ (reference sequence). Trimming left V 2 bases short and J 5 bases short, with 10 bases between. The CDR3 is made up of 13 amino acids. The CDR3 DNA reads TGTGCCAGCAGCTTAACGAGTTTGAACGAGCAGTACTTC. Its protein product is CASSLTSLNEQYF.

This sequence joins TRBV7-8 and TRBJ2-5; 10 nucleotides agree with TRBD2. V lost 6 bases and J lost 1; bases outside the gene matches: 8. The germline V gene has CDR1 SGHVS and CDR2 FQNEAQ. The CDR3 runs 16 residues. This CDR3 reads CASRPGTSATQETQYF. The CDR3 nucleotides read TGTGCCAGCAGACCCGGGACTAGCGCAACCCAAGAGACCCAGTACTTC.

The chain combines TRBV4-2 with TRBJ1-2; D is possibly TRBD1 (5 bases). Looked up from germline, CDR1 is LGHNA and CDR2 is YNFKEQ. This CDR3 contains 15 residues. Trimming pared 5 bases from V and 4 bases from J, leaving 17 bases between. The CDR3 DNA reads TGTGCCAGCAGCTTCCCGTCGGACACATTCTATGGCTACACCTTC. Translation gives CASSFPSDTFYGYTF.

The CDR3 region has the DNA TGCGCCAGCAGATCGGGACTAGCGGATATCTACGAGCAGTACTTC. Protein: CASRSGLADIYEQYF. The rearrangement uses TRBV5-1 and TRBJ2-7; 11 bases fit TRBD2. This CDR3 has 15 amino acids. Germline-derived CDR1 and CDR2 are SGHRS and YFSETQ. Trimming removed 5 bases from V and 3 bases from J; junction bases left unmatched: 7.

V gene TRBV5-8 combines with J gene TRBJ2-4; TRBD2 might be the D (6 bases). Germline V CDR1 and CDR2: SGHTS, YDEGEE. V shed 4 bases and J shed 0 bases, with 8 bases lying between them. The CDR3 is made up of 14 amino acids. CDR3 residues: CASSRGLAKNIQYF. The CDR3, as DNA: TGTGCCAGCAGCAGGGGACTAGCCAAAAACATTCAGTACTTC.